A selection of T cell receptor beta chains follows, all from one sample in a study of blood T cell repertoires in COVID-19. Clones were read by immunoSEQ multiplex PCR, and TCRdb kept only the in-frame ones, dropping some. The table includes around 330,000 clones, approximately 91% detected once. Sequenced: PBMCs or T cells enriched from blood (not recorded which). These receptors originate from a man in his 60s who had recovered from COVID-19. Each CDR3 is given with its conserved first and last residue. A D gene is named only where the DNA matches it firmly. A clone size is listed for some rows: how often the clone was seen (once, few, many), or a class if it is expanded.

J | V | size | D | CDR3 | DNA
TRBJ2-7 | TRBV6-4 | NA | TRBD2 | CASSDSTGGSYEQYF | TGTGCCAGCAGTGACTCGACGGGGGGCTCCTACGAGCAGTACTTC
TRBJ2-3 | TRBV7-3 | NA | NA | CASSLGRTDTQYF | TGTGCCAGCAGCCTTGGGAGAACAGATACGCAGTATTTT
TRBJ2-3 | TRBV7-2 | NA | TRBD1 | CASSFRQGPDTQYF | TGTGCCAGCAGCTTTAGACAGGGCCCAGATACGCAGTATTTT
TRBJ1-4 | TRBV7-6 | NA | TRBD1 | CASRLRTGESGEKLFF | TGTGCCAGCAGATTAAGGACAGGGGAGTCGGGTGAAAAACTGTTTTTT
TRBJ2-7 | TRBV30 | NA | NA | CAWSGRAANEQYF | TGTGCCTGGAGTGGGAGGGCCGCCAACGAGCAGTACTTC
TRBJ1-5 | TRBV12-3/TRBV12-4 | NA | TRBD1 | CASSLGTGWPQHF | TGTGCCAGCAGTTTAGGGACAGGGTGGCCCCAGCATTTT
TRBJ2-7 | TRBV28 | NA | NA | CASIQRGIRSYEQYF | TGTGCCAGCATCCAAAGAGGGATACGCTCCTACGAGCAGTACTTC
TRBJ2-1 | TRBV19 | NA | NA | CASSMRLAVYNEQFF | TGTGCCAGTAGTATGAGGCTAGCAGTTTACAATGAGCAGTTCTTC
TRBJ1-1 | TRBV6-6 | NA | TRBD1 | CASIFRDRFSEAFF | TGTGCCAGTATATTTCGGGACAGGTTTTCTGAAGCTTTCTTT
TRBJ2-7 | TRBV4-3 | NA | NA | CASSQDYEGSYEQYF | TGCGCCAGCAGCCAAGATTATGAGGGAAGCTACGAGCAGTACTTC
TRBJ1-3 | TRBV7-2 | NA | NA | CASSLSPVGNTIYF | TGTGCCAGCAGCTTATCCCCAGTTGGAAACACCATATATTTT
TRBJ2-7 | TRBV2 | many | TRBD1 | CASNLGTGGGQYF | TGTGCCAGCAACCTCGGGACAGGGGGCGGGCAGTACTTC
TRBJ2-2 | TRBV2 | NA | TRBD2 | CASNRILGLAGHTGELFF | TGTGCCAGCAACCGCATACTGGGACTAGCGGGACACACCGGGGAGCTGTTTTTT
TRBJ1-2 | TRBV5-4 | NA | TRBD1 | CASSRGQGEYGYTF | TGTGCCAGCAGCCGGGGACAGGGGGAGTACGGCTACACCTTC